The 20 T cell receptor beta chains in this list originate from one sample, sequenced in a study of beta chain features in type 1 diabetes. All of the isolated RNA was reverse transcribed, so expressed TCRB transcripts were sequenced. Data came from immunoSEQ multiplex PCR; TCRdb stores just in-frame clones and leaves some out. Of 200,000 to 250,000 clones listed, over 12% are singletons. The sequenced sample consisted of naive CD4+ T cells from blood. The receptors stem from a woman aged 40 to 50 in good health.

This clone came up a few times. J is TRBJ2-7 and V is TRBV5-6; possible D gene TRBD2, 5 bases. The germline V gene has CDR1 SGHDT and CDR2 YYEEEE. This CDR3 has 14 amino acids. With 0 bases removed from V and 7 bases from J, the gap between germline ends came to 14 bases. The CDR3 is CASSLVHNSGEQYF. The CDR3 coding sequence is TGTGCCAGCAGCTTGGTTCACAATTCGGGAGAGCAGTACTTC.

The rearrangement uses TRBV5-1 and TRBJ1-1, with D maybe TRBD1 (5 bases). Per the germline V gene, CDR1 is SGHRS and CDR2 is YFSETQ. V was cut by 4 bases and J by 6 bases, with 13 bases left in between. This CDR3 is built from 13 residues. As DNA, the CDR3 is TGCGCCAGCAGCCATGAGGGAGGGGCTGAAGCTTTCTTT. This sequence encodes CASSHEGGAEAFF.

Regarding this clone: One end of the junction varies from germline; a read error may be responsible. The J gene is TRBJ2-7, the V gene TRBV6-1; 9 nucleotides align to TRBD1. This CDR3 has 16 residues. The germline gives CDR1 MNHNS, CDR2 SASEGT. The DNA of the CDR3 is TGTGCCAGCAGGGAAGCCGGGACAGGGAACTCCTACGAGCAGTACTTC. Protein sequence: CASREAGTGNSYEQYF.

This clone was detected a few times. The gene calls are TRBV7-2 and TRBJ2-7; perhaps TRBD2 as D (5 bases). V was shortened by 5 bases and J by 0 bases, with 11 bases between the two germline ends. This CDR3 spans 14 amino acids. Germline assignment: CDR1 SGHTA and CDR2 FQGNSA. CDR3 region: CASSPPRGSYEQYF. Here the CDR3 DNA reads TGTGCCAGCAGCCCTCCCCGGGGCTCCTACGAGCAGTACTTC.

The chain has TRBV5-1 and TRBJ2-7; 8 positions agree with TRBD1. The CDR3 totals 14 residues. V trimming: 4 bases; J trimming: 3 bases; junction bases outside the gene matches: 6. Looked up from germline, CDR1 is SGHRS and CDR2 is YFSETQ. The DNA for the CDR3 is TGCGCCAGCAGCGTGACAGGGGACATCTACGAGCAGTACTTC. Encoded protein: CASSVTGDIYEQYF.

The rearrangement links TRBV7-9 to TRBJ2-5; the match to TRBD2 covers 8 bases. This CDR3 contains 14 residues. V lost 8 bases and J lost 4; bases outside the gene matches: 9. Germline CDR1 reads SEHNR; CDR2 reads FQNEAQ (reference sequence). CDR3 sequence: CASSRGGGPETQYF. In DNA, the CDR3 is TGTGCCAGCTCGCGAGGCGGGGGGCCAGAGACCCAGTACTTC.

V and J are TRBV5-8 and TRBJ1-2; D unclear. CDR3 length: 15 amino acids. V dropped 2 bases and J dropped 2 bases, with 13 bases sitting between them. Germline CDR1 is SGHTS and CDR2 is YDEGEE. In DNA form, the CDR3 reads TGTGCCAGCAGCTTACAGAGTCGGATCAACTATGGCTACACCTTC. Protein product: CASSLQSRINYGYTF.

The chain couples TRBV19 to TRBJ2-3, with D unresolved. Germline CDR1 is LNHDA and CDR2 is SQIVND (reference sequence). Trimming shortened V by 5 bases and J by 2 bases, and 20 bases separated the two germline ends. The CDR3 is made up of 17 amino acids. The CDR3 sequence: CASSPLGLTASTDTQYF. CDR3 nucleotide sequence: TGTGCCAGTAGTCCTCTCGGGTTGACGGCGTCCACAGATACGCAGTATTTT. The full variable domain, its missing parts supplied by reference TRBV19 and TRBJ2-3, is DGGITQSPKYLFRKEGQNVTLSCEQNLNHDAMYWYRQDPGQGLRLIYYSQIVNDFQKGDIAEGYSVSREKKESFPLTVTSAQKNPTAFYLCASSPLGLTASTDTQYFGPGTRLTVL.

In its sample, this clone was seen a few times. The chain couples TRBV4-1 to TRBJ1-1; perhaps TRBD1 as D (5 bases). Germline V gene lookup returns CDR1 MGHRA and CDR2 YSYEKL. V lost 1 base and J lost 4, with 19 bases in between. The CDR3 spans 17 residues. The CDR3 DNA is TGCGCCAGCAGCCAAGCCCTACGGGCTGCAGGGATCACTGAAGCTTTCTTT. It specifies CASSQALRAAGITEAFF.

Concerning this clone: This same CDR3 is encoded by further DNA sequences in the sample. This chain connects TRBV19 to TRBJ2-3; D gene unclear. The V and J ends lost 3 bases and 1 base respectively, with 5 bases between them. From germline, CDR1 is LNHDA and CDR2 SQIVND (reference sequence). The CDR3 totals 13 residues. CDR3 sequence: CASSIRGTDTQYF. The DNA of the CDR3 is TGTGCCAGTAGTATTCGAGGCACAGATACGCAGTATTTT.

The chain employs TRBV7-9 and TRBJ2-7, with D uncertain. The V gene's germline CDR1 is SEHNR and CDR2 FQNEAQ (reference sequence). Trimming pared 4 bases from V and 7 bases from J, leaving 11 bases between. This CDR3 has 12 amino acids. The CDR3 loop is CASSSPPGEQYF. CDR3 DNA: TGTGCCAGCAGCTCCCCGCCCGGGGAGCAGTACTTC.

This chain links TRBV6-4 with TRBJ2-7; possibly TRBD1 for D (6 bases). Trimming left V 6 bases short and J 1 base short, with 13 bases between. This CDR3 is 14 amino acids long. Per the germline V gene, CDR1 is MRHNA and CDR2 is SNTAGT. Here the CDR3 reads CASSRDNRSYEQYF. DNA of the CDR3: TGTGCCAGCAGCCGGGACAACCGATCCTACGAGCAGTACTTC.

V and J are TRBV29-1 and TRBJ1-2, with D unresolved. Germline V lookup: CDR1 SQVTM, CDR2 ANQGSEA. This CDR3 spans 11 amino acids. V gave up 4 bases and J gave up 7 bases, with 10 bases separating them. CDR3 sequence (DNA): TGCAGCGTTGGCGTTGCGGGTGGCTACACCTTC. It is translated as CSVGVAGGYTF.

The chain carries TRBV2 and TRBJ1-5, with D unresolved. V was clipped by 11 bases and J by 0 bases, with 14 bases between them. The CDR3 is 14 residues long. Germline V gene data show CDR1 as SNHLY and CDR2 as FYNNEI. The DNA of the CDR3 is TGTGCCTCCCACGGAGAGAATAGCAATCAGCCCCAGCATTTT. It encodes CASHGENSNQPQHF.

The chain carries TRBV5-1 and TRBJ2-5; 8 bases match TRBD2. In germline, CDR1 is SGHRS, CDR2 YFSETQ. The CDR3 contains 16 residues. V gave up 0 bases and J gave up 4 bases; unmatched junction bases: 8. The DNA for the CDR3 is TGCGCCAGCAGCTTGGGAGGCTTAGCGGGGTCAGAGACCCAGTACTTC. It is translated as CASSLGGLAGSETQYF.

The J gene is TRBJ2-3, the V gene TRBV5-1; the match to TRBD2 covers 11 bases. The CDR3 contains 14 residues. V dropped 4 bases and J dropped 8; count of bases not matched to a gene: 6. Germline V gene sequence: CDR1 SGHRS, CDR2 YFSETQ. Here the CDR3 reads CASSQGLAEGTQYF. In DNA, the CDR3 is TGCGCCAGCAGCCAGGGACTAGCGGAGGGTACGCAGTATTTT.

The CDR3 region has the DNA TGTGCCAGCAGCTTGACGGGGGGCACTGAAGCTTTCTTT. It specifies CASSLTGGTEAFF. This chain connects TRBV5-4 to TRBJ1-1; D possibly corresponds to TRBD1 (5 bases). The CDR3 sequence is 13 residues long. The V end was cut by 1 base, the J end by 4 bases, with 8 bases between. CDR1 is SGHNT and CDR2 is YYREEE in the germline V gene (reference sequence).

This clone was seen more than once but under ten times. The rearrangement joins TRBV7-2 to TRBJ2-3; D remains ambiguous. The length of the CDR3 is 14 residues. Germline CDR1 SGHTA, CDR2 FQGNSA. V lost 5 bases, J lost 2 bases, and 11 bases lay in between. The DNA of the CDR3 is TGTGCCAGCAGCAGAAGCGTTCCCACAGATACGCAGTATTTT. This encodes CASSRSVPTDTQYF.

V usage is TRBV5-1 and J usage is TRBJ1-2; 10 bases are a match to TRBD1. CDR1 SGHRS and CDR2 YFSETQ come from the germline V gene. The CDR3 spans 16 residues. The junction had 7 bases not matched to a gene; V was cut back by 4 bases and J by 1 base. The CDR3 sequence: CASSPGTGVVNYGYTF. The CDR3 DNA is TGCGCCAGCAGCCCCGGGACAGGGGTTGTTAACTATGGCTACACCTTC.

This clone was counted a few times. V usage is TRBV2 and J usage is TRBJ2-3; tentatively, D is TRBD2 (6 bases). The CDR3 has 13 amino acids. The germline V and J ends were trimmed by 5 bases and 6 bases, with 12 bases remaining between them. Germline V gene sequence: CDR1 SNHLY, CDR2 FYNNEI. The CDR3 DNA follows: TGTGCCAGCAGTCTCGCGGGACCCGATACGCAGTATTTT. Amino acid sequence: CASSLAGPDTQYF.